The next 14 T cell receptor beta chains were all read from a single sample in a study of control samples from healthy donors and cancer patients. Measured with immunoSEQ multiplex PCR; TCRdb has only the in-frame clones, and not every one. Among about 68,000 clones, 83% were seen once, and the ten largest hold about a sixth. Sequencing was done on a sample of blood. These receptors were taken from a man aged 55-75 years in good health.

The V call is TRBV4-3, the J call TRBJ2-1, with TRBD2 identical over 10 bases. Germline loops: CDR1 LGHNA, CDR2 YSLEER. V was pared by 0 bases and J by 5 bases, with 10 bases of the junction left unmatched. The CDR3 covers 18 residues. Here the CDR3 DNA reads TGCGCCAGCAGCCAAGACCGGGGGGGACTAGCGTACGACAATGAGCAGTTCTTC. Protein product: CASSQDRGGLAYDNEQFF.

The V call is TRBV20-1, the J call TRBJ2-7; 12 bases match TRBD2. Germline loops: CDR1 DFQATT, CDR2 SNEGSKA (reference sequence). CDR3 length: 14 amino acids. The V gene end was trimmed by 3 bases and the J gene end by 4 bases; junction bases not matched to a gene: 4. CDR3 in amino acids: CSASPTSGSYEQYF. The CDR3 nucleotides read TGCAGTGCTAGTCCGACTAGCGGGAGTTACGAGCAGTACTTC.

The V call is TRBV24-1, the J call TRBJ2-3; tentative D call: TRBD1 (6 bases). Per the germline V gene, CDR1 is KGHDR and CDR2 is SFDVKD. CDR3 length: 15 amino acids. The V end was cut by 3 bases, the J end by 3 bases, with 12 bases between. The CDR3 protein is CATSDPQGGTDTQYF. Here the CDR3 DNA reads TGTGCCACCAGTGATCCACAGGGTGGGACAGATACGCAGTATTTT.

CDR3 nucleotides: TGTGCCAGCAGTGAGACTAGCGGGACCTACAATGAGCAGTTCTTC. Protein product: CASSETSGTYNEQFF. This chain connects TRBV6-1 to TRBJ2-1, with 11 bases fitting TRBD2. Germline loops: CDR1 MNHNS, CDR2 SASEGT. With 3 bases clipped from V and 2 bases from J, the junction kept 0 bases outside the gene matches. The CDR3 is made up of 15 amino acids.

The V gene is TRBV30, the J gene TRBJ1-4, with 8 bases matching TRBD1. The germline V gene has CDR1 GTSNPN and CDR2 SVGIG (reference sequence). V lost 3 bases and J lost 7; bases outside the gene matches: 7. The CDR3 has 14 amino acids. For the CDR3, the DNA is TGTGCCTGGAGCCCCGGGACAGGAATTGAAAAACTGTTTTTT. Its protein is CAWSPGTGIEKLFF.

The chain uses TRBV14 and TRBJ2-7; D uncertain. V was pared by 1 base and J by 6 bases, with 10 bases between. The CDR3 has 13 residues. CDR1 SGHDN and CDR2 FVKESK come from the germline V gene. CDR3 sequence reads: CASSQGLTGEQYF. The CDR3 DNA reads as TGTGCCAGCAGCCAAGGTCTAACGGGCGAGCAGTACTTC.

The J gene is TRBJ2-1, the V gene TRBV5-6, with 8 bases matching TRBD2. Germline loops: CDR1 SGHDT, CDR2 YYEEEE. CDR3 length: 15 amino acids. V was clipped by 4 bases and J by 9 bases; unmatched bases: 12. The CDR3 sequence: CASSLLAGGKGEQFF. In nucleotides, the CDR3 is TGTGCCAGCAGCCTATTGGCGGGAGGAAAAGGTGAGCAGTTCTTC. Variable domain in full (rest from reference TRBV5-6 and TRBJ2-1): DAGVTQSPTHLIKTRGQQVTLRCSPKSGHDTVSWYQQALGQGPQFIFQYYEEEERQRGNFPDRFSGHQFPNYSSELNVNALLLGDSALYLCASSLLAGGKGEQFFGPGTRLTVL.

The chain recombines TRBV23-1 with TRBJ2-7; D is possibly TRBD1 (6 bases). TRBV23-1 is assigned to the ORF class and has an uncertain function. Trimming left V 10 bases short and J 2 bases short, with 18 bases between. The CDR3 runs to 14 residues. Here the CDR3 DNA reads TGCGCCACCGAAGACCTCAGGGGTACCTACGAGCAGTACTTC. Residues: CATEDLRGTYEQYF.

The gene calls are TRBV6-2 or TRBV6-3 and TRBJ2-1; weak D call: TRBD2 (6 bases). Trimming shortened V by 2 bases and J by 7 bases, and 15 bases separated the two germline ends. The V gene's germline CDR1 is MNHEY and CDR2 SVGEGT. The CDR3 covers 15 residues. The CDR3 here is CASSYDGRPLNEQFF. CDR3 sequence (DNA): TGTGCCAGCAGTTACGACGGGAGACCGTTGAATGAGCAGTTCTTC.

The chain links TRBV19 to TRBJ1-4, with D perhaps TRBD1 (5 bases). V gave up 3 bases and J gave up 7 bases, with 9 bases separating them. The CDR3 has 13 residues. Per the germline V gene, CDR1 is LNHDA and CDR2 is SQIVND (reference sequence). CDR3: CASSITGSEKLFF. The CDR3, as DNA: TGTGCCAGTAGTATCACAGGTTCTGAAAAACTGTTTTTT.

The chain couples TRBV19 to TRBJ2-2; 8 bases map to TRBD2. Germline-derived CDR1 and CDR2 are LNHDA and SQIVND (reference sequence). J was trimmed by 3 bases and V by 7 bases; bases with no gene match: 7. The CDR3 has 15 residues. The CDR3 DNA follows: TGTGCCAGTACCTTGACGGGAGGGCACACCGGGGAGCTGTTTTTT. As protein: CASTLTGGHTGELFF.

A few counts support this clone. This chain links TRBV30 with TRBJ1-4, with unresolved D. The germline V gene has CDR1 GTSNPN and CDR2 SVGIG (reference sequence). Trimming shortened V by 1 base and J by 8 bases, and 8 bases separated the two germline ends. The CDR3 has 12 amino acids. The chain's CDR3 is CAWSGAAEKLFF. CDR3 nucleotide sequence: TGTGCCTGGAGTGGAGCGGCGGAAAAACTGTTTTTT.

This chain joins TRBV5-1 and TRBJ1-4; D may be TRBD1 (5 bases). V gave up 2 bases and J gave up 8 bases, with 16 bases separating them. CDR1 is SGHRS, CDR2 YFSETQ, per germline. The CDR3 is 15 amino acids. DNA for the CDR3: TGCGCCAGCAGCTTTGGGCAGGGAGGTACGGAAAAACTGTTTTTT. Translating gives CASSFGQGGTEKLFF.

This chain uses TRBV19 with TRBJ2-3, with 12 bases identical to TRBD2. CDR3 size: 15 residues. The germline CDR1 and CDR2 sequences are LNHDA and SQIVND (reference sequence). With V trimmed by 6 bases and J by 6 bases, 7 bases remained unmatched. The CDR3 DNA reads as TGTGCCAGTAGCCAACTAGCGGGAGGAGCGGATACGCAGTATTTT. Residues: CASSQLAGGADTQYF. Combining the CDR3 with reference TRBV19 and TRBJ2-3 gives the whole variable domain DGGITQSPKYLFRKEGQNVTLSCEQNLNHDAMYWYRQDPGQGLRLIYYSQIVNDFQKGDIAEGYSVSREKKESFPLTVTSAQKNPTAFYLCASSQLAGGADTQYFGPGTRLTVL.